The rows below give T cell receptor beta chains drawn from one sample of a study of blood T cells in healthy people across ages. TCRdb re-analysed the 5' RACE reads in MiXCR, keeping a single row per CDR3 protein. The table has 1,300,000 or so distinct CDR3 sequences, 55% to 75% seen once. The sequencing sample was made of blood. Receptors were obtained from a man aged 18 to 29 in good health. Each CDR3 is given with its conserved first and last residue. A D gene is named only where the DNA matches it firmly. Clone size appears in some rows only: once, few, many, or a class for an expanded clone.

V	J	size	length	D	CDR3	DNA
TRBV21-1	TRBJ2-7	NA	12	NA	CATSIPSYEQYF	TGTGCGACCAGCATCCCCTCCTACGAGCAGTACTTC
TRBV6-5	TRBJ2-5	NA	13	NA	CASRTTHRQTQYF	TGTGCCAGCAGAACTACCCACCGCCAGACCCAGTACTTC
TRBV5-1	TRBJ2-7	NA	13	NA	CASSGGEVYEQYF	TGCGCCAGCAGCGGAGGGGAGGTCTACGAGCAGTACTTC
TRBV29-1	TRBJ2-1	few	19	TRBD2	CSVESGTSGRANSHDEQFF	TGCAGCGTTGAATCCGGGACTAGCGGGAGGGCCAATAGTCATGATGAGCAGTTCTTC
TRBV20-1	TRBJ1-2	NA	13	NA	CSARDQDGGQSTF	TGCAGTGCTAGAGATCAGGACGGGGGGCAAAGCACCTTC
TRBV27	TRBJ1-2	few	16	TRBD1	CASSSGPGTGGDGYTF	TGTGCCAGCAGTTCCGGACCCGGGACAGGGGGCGATGGCTACACCTTC
TRBV12-5	TRBJ2-3	NA	17	NA	CASGLVLKQDHPDTQYF	TGTGCTAGTGGTTTGGTGCTAAAACAGGATCACCCAGATACGCAGTATTTT
TRBV7-9	TRBJ1-1	NA	13	NA	CASSFEMDAEAFF	TGTGCCAGCAGCTTTGAAATGGACGCTGAAGCTTTCTTT
TRBV6-6	TRBJ2-4	once	16	NA	CASSYSTKAAKNIQYF	TGTGCCAGCAGTTACTCGACCAAAGCAGCCAAAAACATTCAGTACTTC
TRBV7-2	TRBJ2-5	NA	14	TRBD1	CASSFPGTVREQYF	TGTGCCAGCAGCTTCCCCGGGACAGTGAGAGAGCAGTACTTC
TRBV4-1	TRBJ1-5	NA	14	NA	CASSATGRDQPQHF	TGCGCCAGCAGCGCCACAGGACGGGATCAGCCCCAGCATTTT
TRBV4-1	TRBJ2-5	NA	16	TRBD1	CASSQAPGTGMETQYF	TGCGCCAGCAGCCAAGCCCCCGGGACAGGGATGGAGACCCAGTACTTC
TRBV4-1	TRBJ2-4	NA	14	TRBD2	CASSPGTSGLIQYF	TGCGCCAGCAGCCCCGGGACTAGCGGGCTTATTCAGTACTTC
TRBV7-9	TRBJ2-1	once	15	NA	CASSLTSEGGNEQFF	TGTGCCAGCAGCTTAACTTCTGAGGGGGGTAATGAGCAGTTCTTC
TRBV4-1	TRBJ1-5	NA	16	NA	CASSQEVGSSNQPQHF	TGCGCCAGCAGCCAAGAGGTGGGCAGTAGCAATCAGCCCCAGCATTTT
TRBV10-3	TRBJ2-5	NA	15	TRBD2	CAISESSREGGEQYF	TGTGCCATCAGTGAGTCGTCGCGGGAGGGGGGTGAGCAGTACTTC
TRBV7-9	TRBJ2-1	NA	13	NA	CASSLPGFNEQFF	TGTGCCAGCAGCCTACCCGGGTTTAATGAGCAGTTCTTC
TRBV20-1	TRBJ2-7	NA	14	TRBD2	CSAPGTSGKYEQYF	TGCAGTGCGCCCGGGACTAGCGGAAAATACGAGCAGTACTTC
TRBV27	TRBJ1-1	NA	13	NA	CASSLLWGADAFF	TGTGCCAGCAGTTTATTGTGGGGGGCAGACGCTTTCTTT
TRBV25-1	TRBJ2-5	few	15	NA	CASSESGAPQETQYF	TGTGCCAGCAGTGAATCCGGGGCCCCCCAAGAGACCCAGTACTTC
TRBV27	TRBJ2-1	NA	14	NA	CASSLFAGVNEQFF	TGTGCCAGCAGTTTATTCGCTGGGGTGAATGAGCAGTTCTTC
TRBV6-1	TRBJ1-2	NA	11	NA	CAGMTWQGFTF	TGTGCCGGCATGACGTGGCAGGGATTCACCTTC
TRBV3-1	TRBJ2-1	NA	20	NA	CASSHPTGTAKPLPYNEQFF	TGTGCCAGCAGCCACCCAACCGGGACTGCGAAACCCCTACCCTACAATGAGCAGTTCTTC
TRBV20-1	TRBJ2-7	NA	14	NA	CSALSGTGGYEQYF	TGCAGTGCTTTATCCGGGACTGGGGGCTACGAGCAGTACTTC
TRBV29-1	TRBJ2-1	NA	14	NA	CSGLGGESYNEQFF	TGCAGCGGGTTGGGGGGAGAATCCTACAATGAGCAGTTCTTC
TRBV20-1	TRBJ2-5	NA	13	TRBD1	CSGRQGAQETQYF	TGCAGCGGAAGACAGGGGGCTCAAGAGACCCAGTACTTC
TRBV29-1	TRBJ2-3	few	14	TRBD1	CSVDDRGSTDTQYF	TGCAGCGTGGACGACAGGGGGAGCACAGATACGCAGTATTTT
TRBV4-1	TRBJ2-2	NA	16	TRBD1	CASSLSDRANTGELFF	TGCGCCAGCAGCCTTTCCGACAGGGCGAACACCGGGGAGCTGTTTTTT
TRBV18	TRBJ2-7	NA	13	NA	CASSPPTLGEQYF	TGTGCCAGCTCACCACCTACCCTGGGGGAGCAGTACTTC
TRBV29-1	TRBJ2-3	NA	14	NA	CSVDLPPTEDTQYF	TGCAGCGTTGATCTCCCCCCGACAGAAGATACGCAGTATTTT
TRBV20-1	TRBJ2-7	NA	15	TRBD1	CSAKFPGTGSYEQYF	TGCAGTGCTAAATTTCCCGGGACAGGGTCCTACGAGCAGTACTTC
TRBV12-3/TRBV12-4	TRBJ2-1	NA	16	TRBD2	CASSLLLAGGGDEQFF	TGTGCCAGCAGTTTACTGCTAGCGGGAGGTGGCGATGAGCAGTTCTTC
TRBV7-9	TRBJ2-5	NA	13	TRBD1	CANTGVGEETQYF	TGTGCCAATACAGGGGTGGGCGAAGAGACCCAGTACTTC
TRBV20-1	TRBJ1-5	NA	14	NA	CSANGEASNQPQHF	TGCAGTGCTAACGGTGAGGCCAGCAATCAGCCCCAGCATTTT
TRBV7-2	TRBJ2-7	NA	20	TRBD2	CASSSGLSGLAGWSSYEQYF	TGTGCCAGCAGCTCCGGATTATCGGGACTAGCGGGATGGAGCTCCTACGAGCAGTACTTC
TRBV29-1	TRBJ2-5	NA	15	TRBD1	CSVDPGQGDRETQYF	TGCAGCGTTGACCCCGGACAGGGTGACAGAGAGACCCAGTACTTC
TRBV20-1	TRBJ2-1	NA	16	TRBD1	CSGDPPDDRGGNEQFF	TGCAGTGGAGATCCCCCAGATGACAGGGGAGGCAATGAGCAGTTCTTC
TRBV4-2	TRBJ2-1	NA	17	NA	CASSQDKRTNSYNEQFF	TGTGCCAGCAGCCAAGATAAGAGGACTAACTCCTACAATGAGCAGTTCTTC
TRBV7-9	TRBJ2-7	NA	13	NA	CASSTPTGYEQYF	TGTGCCAGCAGCACCCCGACAGGCTACGAGCAGTACTTC
TRBV4-2	TRBJ2-3	NA	15	TRBD1	CASSQRTGHADTQYF	TGTGCCAGCAGCCAACGGACAGGACACGCAGATACGCAGTATTTT
TRBV20-1	TRBJ2-1	NA	15	TRBD2	CSALSPGLAVAEQFF	TGCAGTGCTTTATCCCCGGGACTAGCCGTTGCTGAGCAGTTCTTC
TRBV29-1	TRBJ2-7	NA	17	TRBD1	CSVEWAGSRGQHYEQYF	TGCAGCGTTGAATGGGCGGGTAGCAGGGGGCAACACTACGAGCAGTACTTC
TRBV29-1	TRBJ1-1	NA	13	NA	CSVASGMNTEAFF	TGCAGCGTTGCGTCGGGTATGAACACTGAAGCTTTCTTT
TRBV19	TRBJ2-7	NA	15	NA	CASRYRASQSYEQYF	TGTGCCAGTAGATATCGGGCCTCTCAATCTTACGAGCAGTACTTC
TRBV7-2	TRBJ2-3	NA	14	NA	CASSPSNFWITQYF	TGTGCCAGCAGCCCCTCTAACTTTTGGATTACGCAGTATTTT
TRBV29-1	TRBJ2-6	NA	14	NA	CSARDNSGANVLTF	TGCAGCGCACGTGATAACTCTGGGGCCAACGTCCTGACTTTC
TRBV6-6	TRBJ1-2	NA	17	NA	CASSRGATQDRPYGYTF	TGTGCCAGCAGCCGCGGAGCGACTCAGGACCGACCTTATGGCTACACCTTC
TRBV29-1	TRBJ2-3	NA	15	NA	CSVELTGSSTDTQYF	TGCAGCGTTGAGCTTACAGGGTCAAGCACAGATACGCAGTATTTT
TRBV7-2	TRBJ2-1	few	15	NA	CASSLGISSYNEQFF	TGTGCCAGCAGCTTAGGGATTTCCTCCTACAATGAGCAGTTCTTC
TRBV29-1	TRBJ2-3	once	13	NA	CSVAPTGTDTQYF	TGCAGCGTGGCCCCGACAGGTACAGATACGCAGTATTTT
TRBV19	TRBJ1-1	NA	13	NA	CASSIPGLEAAFF	TGTGCCAGTAGTATACCCGGTCTTGAGGCTGCTTTCTTT
TRBV29-1	TRBJ2-1	NA	12	NA	CSADSPYNEQFF	TGCAGTGCGGACAGCCCCTACAATGAGCAGTTCTTC
TRBV5-4	TRBJ2-3	NA	15	NA	CASSPQGPGTDTQYF	TGTGCCAGCAGCCCGCAGGGGCCCGGCACAGATACGCAGTATTTT
TRBV6-2/TRBV6-3	TRBJ2-7	NA	12	NA	CASSARNGEQYF	TGTGCCAGCAGCGCCCGGAACGGGGAGCAGTACTTC
TRBV20-1	TRBJ2-7	NA	15	TRBD1	CSAEQGAWSSYEQYF	TGCAGTGCCGAGCAGGGGGCTTGGAGCTCCTACGAGCAGTACTTC
TRBV28	TRBJ1-2	NA	14	NA	CASSLVRGSYGYTF	TGTGCCAGCAGTTTAGTGAGGGGTTCCTATGGCTACACCTTC